The source of this T cell receptor (beta chain) is a study of cytomegalovirus exposure and HLA in healthy donors. On the study more broadly: Of the donors genotyped, some 400 in all, 75% to 90% fell in the Caucasian-associated ancestry cluster.

This CDR3 contains 16 residues. Germline assignment: CDR1 MDHEN and CDR2 SYDVKM. V lost 6 bases and J lost 5; bases outside the gene matches: 10. Findings and limits, study-wide: Later analysis demonstrated an association between a missense DCLRE1C variant and TCR beta V- and J-gene trimming. In an earlier analysis, about 90% or about 30%: the productive usage of most TCR beta V segments.

This clone appeared a single time. Its antigen is not known. Primers for the PCR totalled 60 Vbeta and 13 Jbeta. TCRdb keeps only in-frame clones here, not all; method: immunoSEQ multiplex PCR. The profile shows about 170,000 clones, about 82% of them singletons. Unrecorded immune exposure was likely among donors, who were nominally healthy when sampled. The sample consisted of PBMCs. This clonotype was obtained from a woman in her forties or fifties in good health and CMV-seropositive. The chain recombines TRBV28 with TRBJ2-4, with TRBD1 matching over 10 bases. CDR3 bases: TGTGCCAGCAGCTCACGACAGGGGGCGCAGGAAAACATTCAGTACTTC. It specifies CASSSRQGAQENIQYF.